This T cell receptor (beta chain) was observed in a study of T cell responses to AZD1222 COVID-19 vaccine. Points from the study as a whole: Regions left unmutated in variants are reportedly the target of nearly half of spike-specific TCRs. Recipients of two AZD1222 doses showed rising Spike-specific TCR breadth and depth. The donor group comprised mostly white British people and more females; the analysis possibly underestimated clonal diversity.

Timing groups of about 4 and about 12 weeks for second doses were pooled. The repertoire was sequenced with immunoSEQ multiplex PCR; TCRdb's copy has only in-frame clones and lacks some. This repertoire shows about 120,000 clones, around 93% found once; its top ten account for more than 4.5%. About this clone itself: The antigen remains unidentified.

Sequencing was performed on peripheral blood, taken 28 days after the second AZD1222 dose. This sequence originates from an adult who received the AZD1222 COVID-19 vaccine.

The CDR3 DNA is TGTGCCAGCAGTTCGGACAGAGAGGTCAAAAACATTCAGTACTTC. The encoded protein is CASSSDREVKNIQYF. J is TRBJ2-4 and V is TRBV9, with D possibly TRBD1 on 6 matching bases. This CDR3 region has 15 residues. Trimming shortened V by 5 bases and J by 3 bases, and 15 bases separated the two germline ends. Germline CDR1 reads SGDLS; CDR2 reads YYNGEE.